Listed here are 16 T cell receptor beta chains from one sample, sequenced in a study of blood T cell repertoires in COVID-19 (dated by TCRdb to about 2020). Libraries were constructed by the immunoSEQ multiplex PCR assay. Imported from immuneACCESS, the table was reduced by TCRdb to in-frame sequences with V and J called. These copies leave out some clones; in studies compared against another copy, an unresolved V gene accounts for under half, and the cause of the remainder is not known. This sample holds 150,000 to 200,000 clones; about four fifths were observed only once. The ten largest make up over 9.5% of the sample. Sequencing was performed on PBMCs or T cells enriched from blood (not recorded which). The receptors were gathered from a man over 45 who had recovered from COVID-19.

The chain combines TRBV6-5 with TRBJ1-1; D uncertain. The ends were cut back, 6 bases at V and 9 bases at J, with 11 bases in the middle. This CDR3 has 11 residues. Germline V gives CDR1 MNHEY, CDR2 SVGAGI. CDR3 nucleotides: TGTGCCAGCAGGTGGGCAGAGAAAGCTTTCTTT. Translation: CASRWAEKAFF.

The chain's CDR3 is CASSAGSSREQYF. The CDR3 bases are TGTGCCAGCTCGGCGGGAAGCTCGAGAGAGCAGTACTTC. The chain employs TRBV18 and TRBJ2-7, with D perhaps TRBD2 (6 bases). This CDR3 has 13 residues. From germline, CDR1 is KGHSH and CDR2 LQKENI. V lost 6 bases and J lost 7, with 16 bases in between.

This clone was recorded a few times. V usage is TRBV5-5 and J usage is TRBJ1-5; D possibly corresponds to TRBD1 (5 bases). V was clipped by 3 bases and J by 3 bases, with 7 bases between them. The CDR3 sequence is 13 residues long. CDR1 SGHKS and CDR2 YYEKEE come from the germline V gene (reference sequence). The CDR3 loop is CASSYRNNQPQHF. The CDR3 nucleotides read TGTGCCAGCAGCTACAGGAACAATCAGCCCCAGCATTTT.

This chain uses TRBV6-5 with TRBJ2-7, with TRBD1 as a possible D gene (5 bases). The germline gives CDR1 MNHEY, CDR2 SVGAGI. This CDR3 is built from 13 residues. The germline V and J ends were trimmed by 7 bases and 1 base, with 11 bases remaining between them. The CDR3, as DNA: TGTGCCAGCATGAAGGGGCCGTCCTACGAGCAGTACTTC. It encodes CASMKGPSYEQYF.

This chain links TRBV28 with TRBJ2-1; 10 bases match TRBD2. V lost 6 bases to trimming and J lost 4 bases; unmatched junction nucleotides: 12. CDR1 and CDR2 from the germline V gene are MDHEN and SYDVKM. This CDR3 comprises 17 residues. The CDR3 sequence is CASSSVVGLAVYNEQFF. CDR3 coding DNA: TGTGCCAGCAGCTCCGTGGTCGGACTAGCGGTTTACAATGAGCAGTTCTTC.

The chain carries TRBV7-9 and TRBJ2-3, with a tentative D call TRBD1 (5 bases). Germline lookup yields CDR1 SEHNR and CDR2 FQNEAQ (reference sequence). The length of the CDR3 is 15 residues. Trimming cost V 6 bases and J 2 bases, with 15 bases left between them. CDR3 region: CASSSHRSPTDTQYF. Written as DNA, the CDR3 is TGTGCCAGCAGTTCCCACAGGTCCCCCACAGATACGCAGTATTTT.

J is TRBJ2-7 and V is TRBV5-1; 7 nucleotides match TRBD1. Trimming removed 0 bases from V and 6 bases from J; junction bases left unmatched: 12. The CDR3 runs to 16 residues. CDR1 and CDR2 (germline): SGHRS, YFSETQ. The DNA of the CDR3 is TGCGCCAGCAGCTTGGTACCCTGGCAGGGGGAGAGCGAGCAGTACTTC. It encodes CASSLVPWQGESEQYF.

This clone was recorded once. This chain connects TRBV7-3 to TRBJ2-1; D unresolved. The CDR3 extends over 13 amino acids. Trimming cost V 0 bases and J 9 bases, with 9 bases left between them. Germline V gene sequence: CDR1 SGHTA, CDR2 FQGTGA. The CDR3 DNA reads TGTGCCAGCAGCTTAACTGACACGAGTGAGCAGTTCTTC. Its protein is CASSLTDTSEQFF.

The chain uses TRBV12-3 or TRBV12-4 and TRBJ1-2; weak D call: TRBD1 (5 bases). The ends were cut back, 3 bases at V and 4 bases at J, with 9 bases in the middle. The CDR3 length is 13 residues. The CDR3 DNA reads as TGTGCCAGCAGTTTGGCAGGGTCCTATGGCTACACCTTC. As protein: CASSLAGSYGYTF.

The genes are TRBV7-9 and TRBJ2-7; tentatively, D is TRBD2 (5 bases). The CDR3 is made up of 15 amino acids. V was trimmed by 1 base and J by 1 base, leaving 11 bases between them. The V gene's germline CDR1 is SEHNR and CDR2 FQNEAQ (reference sequence). CDR3 sequence: CASSLVPSLSYEQYF. DNA for the CDR3: TGTGCCAGCAGCTTAGTGCCTAGCCTTTCCTACGAGCAGTACTTC.

The rearrangement joins TRBV5-1 to TRBJ1-6; 7 bases agree with TRBD1. This CDR3 region has 16 residues. Germline CDR1 SGHRS, CDR2 YFSETQ. V lost 9 bases to trimming and J lost 6 bases; unmatched junction nucleotides: 15. CDR3 nucleotide sequence: TGCGCCACCTCCATGGGGGACAGCAACCCTAATTCACCCCTCCACTTT. Its protein product is CATSMGDSNPNSPLHF.

The V and J genes are TRBV4-3 and TRBJ1-1; TRBD1 is a possible D gene (5 bases). Trimming stripped 0 bases from V and 0 bases from J, with 20 bases between. The CDR3 spans 19 residues. Per the germline V gene, CDR1 is LGHNA and CDR2 is YSLEER. The CDR3 nucleotides are TGCGCCAGCAGCCAAGATGTCGGGGGATTGGGCTCGATGAACACTGAAGCTTTCTTT. Protein product: CASSQDVGGLGSMNTEAFF.

The chain couples TRBV6-5 to TRBJ2-3; a weak D match, TRBD1 (6 bases). The germline V and J ends were trimmed by 10 bases and 2 bases, with 13 bases remaining between them. Germline-derived CDR1 and CDR2 are MNHEY and SVGAGI. The CDR3 covers 13 residues. This CDR3 reads CATMGHNTDTQYF. The CDR3 DNA sequence: TGTGCCACTATGGGACACAACACAGATACGCAGTATTTT.

The gene calls are TRBV27 and TRBJ2-1, with D possibly being TRBD1 (5 bases). The germline V gene has CDR1 MNHEY and CDR2 SMNVEV (reference sequence). The CDR3 consists of 14 residues. The ends were cut back, 3 bases at V and 8 bases at J, with 14 bases in the middle. The DNA of the CDR3 is TGTGCCAGCAGTTTTACCAGACAGTCCCATGAGCAGTTCTTC. Its translation: CASSFTRQSHEQFF.

The CDR3 spells CASSYGGAGGYTF. CDR3 in DNA: TGTGCCAGCAGTTACGGGGGGGCGGGTGGCTACACCTTC. This chain connects TRBV6-5 to TRBJ1-2; D perhaps matches TRBD1 (6 bases). CDR1 is MNHEY, CDR2 SVGAGI, per germline. The CDR3 extends over 13 amino acids. V was clipped by 2 bases and J by 7 bases, with 11 bases between them.

CDR3 sequence: CASSNRESYEQYF. CDR3 DNA sequence: TGTGCCAGCAGCAACCGGGAGTCTTACGAGCAGTACTTC. The gene calls are TRBV7-9 and TRBJ2-7, with D perhaps TRBD2 (6 bases). The CDR3 length is 13 residues. CDR1 and CDR2 from the germline V gene are SEHNR and FQNEAQ (reference sequence). The germline V and J ends were trimmed by 5 bases and 4 bases, with 12 bases remaining between them.